This TCR beta chain was sequenced during a study of molecular identifiers for immune sequencing clone quantification. The V end lost 4 bases, the J end lost 4 bases, and 14 bases lay between the germline ends. Germline loops: CDR1 LNHDA, CDR2 SQIVND (reference sequence). The CDR3 spans 14 residues. TCRdb re-analysed the PCR reads in MiXCR, keeping a single row per CDR3 protein. The data hold roughly 93,000 distinct CDR3 sequences, with 15% to 20% observed a single time. This clonotype was seen at least ten times. The rearrangement uses TRBV19 and TRBJ2-7; TRBD2 might be the D (6 bases). This TCR was sampled from a human donor in good health. Some libraries in this study had Jurkat cell RNA spiked in. Material for sequencing was naive CD8+ T cells from blood, with Jurkat cell RNA spiked in. This sample's subset: FACS-sorted CD8+CD4-CCR7+CD45RA+ naive T cells. CDR3: CASSSGGTQYEQYF. CDR3 DNA: TGTGCCAGTAGTAGCGGCGGGACTCAGTACGAGCAGTACTTC.